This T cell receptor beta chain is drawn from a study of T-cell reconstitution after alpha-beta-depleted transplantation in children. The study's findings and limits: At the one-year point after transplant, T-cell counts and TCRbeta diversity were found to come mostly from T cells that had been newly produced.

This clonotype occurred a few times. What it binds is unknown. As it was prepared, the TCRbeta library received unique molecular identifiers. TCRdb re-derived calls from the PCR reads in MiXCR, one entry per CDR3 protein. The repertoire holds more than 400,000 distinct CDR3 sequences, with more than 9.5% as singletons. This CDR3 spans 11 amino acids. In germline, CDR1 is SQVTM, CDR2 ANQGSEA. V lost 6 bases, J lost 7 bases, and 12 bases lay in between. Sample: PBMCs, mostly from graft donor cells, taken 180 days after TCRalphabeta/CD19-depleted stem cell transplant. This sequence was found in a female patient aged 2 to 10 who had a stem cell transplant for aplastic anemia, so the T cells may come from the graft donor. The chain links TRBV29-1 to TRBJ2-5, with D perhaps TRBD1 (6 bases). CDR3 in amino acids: CSVRQDATQYF. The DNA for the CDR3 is TGCAGCGTGCGACAGGATGCGACCCAGTACTTC.